The 22 T cell receptor beta chains listed next were all sequenced from one sample in a study of cytomegalovirus exposure and HLA in healthy donors. The PCR had 60 Vbeta and 13 Jbeta primers. Clones were sequenced by immunoSEQ multiplex PCR, and TCRdb holds only the in-frame ones, with some missing. This sample has 130,000 or so clones; 70% to 80% occur once, and the top ten carry around 1.5%. The sequenced sample consisted of PBMCs. The source is a female donor in good health and CMV-seronegative.

The chain joins TRBV29-1 to TRBJ2-7, with TRBD1 matching 11 bases. This CDR3 is 14 amino acids long. Germline V lookup: CDR1 SQVTM, CDR2 ANQGSEA. The trim removed 5 bases at V and 4 bases at J, leaving 7 bases unmatched. CDR3 sequence: CSVTTGTGGYEQYF. The CDR3 bases are TGCAGCGTTACTACCGGGACAGGGGGATACGAGCAGTACTTC.

V is TRBV27 and J is TRBJ2-7; possibly TRBD2 for D (6 bases). The CDR3 runs 15 residues. In germline, CDR1 is MNHEY, CDR2 SMNVEV (reference sequence). Trimming shortened V by 6 bases and J by 4 bases, and 19 bases separated the two germline ends. CDR3 region: CASSLLASELYEQYF. As DNA, the CDR3 is TGTGCCAGCAGCCTCCTAGCGAGCGAACTTTACGAGCAGTACTTC.

This chain connects TRBV7-2 to TRBJ2-3, with 11 positions matching TRBD2. This CDR3 is built from 16 residues. The V and J ends lost 4 bases and 0 bases, in that order; junction bases with no gene match: 3. Germline V gives CDR1 SGHTA, CDR2 FQGNSA. The DNA of the CDR3 is TGTGCCAGCAGCTCCTGGACTAGCGGGAGCACAGATACGCAGTATTTT. This encodes CASSSWTSGSTDTQYF.

In its sample, this clone was seen a few times. The chain employs TRBV7-9 and TRBJ1-5; 11 nucleotides align to TRBD1. After removal of 0 bases from V and 7 bases from J, the junction contained 8 bases not matched to a gene. Germline values: CDR1 SEHNR, CDR2 FQNEAQ (reference sequence). The CDR3 length is 17 residues. CDR3 nucleotides: TGTGCCAGCAGCTTAGCCCGGGACAGGGGGTTAGGGCAGCCCCAGCATTTT. Encoded protein: CASSLARDRGLGQPQHF.

The V gene is TRBV12-5, the J gene TRBJ1-4; 7 positions agree with TRBD1. Trimming took 5 bases from V and 7 from J; bases not matched to a gene: 10. The CDR3 has 15 amino acids. Germline assignment: CDR1 LGHNT and CDR2 FRNRAP. CDR3 sequence reads: CASGPGDSRLEKLFF. The CDR3 bases are TGTGCTAGTGGTCCGGGGGACAGTCGCCTTGAAAAACTGTTTTTT.

V usage is TRBV27 and J usage is TRBJ2-6; 7 bases agree with TRBD1. Germline V gene sequence: CDR1 MNHEY, CDR2 SMNVEV (reference sequence). This CDR3 spans 19 amino acids. Trimming at V came to 4 bases and at J to 0 bases, leaving 12 bases not matched to a gene. The CDR3 bases are TGTGCCAGCAGTTCCTTCGGTCCGGACAGGAACTCTGGGGCCAACGTCCTGACTTTC. Protein product: CASSSFGPDRNSGANVLTF.

The chain carries TRBV11-3 and TRBJ1-1, with TRBD1 identical over 7 bases. The CDR3 has 17 amino acids. CDR1 SGHNT and CDR2 YENEEA come from the germline V gene. J lost 1 base, V lost 1 base, and 9 bases had no gene match. The CDR3 is CASSLGTGRTGNTEAFF. CDR3 coding DNA: TGTGCCAGCAGCTTAGGGACAGGAAGGACGGGGAACACTGAAGCTTTCTTT.

The DNA of the CDR3 is TGTGCCAGCAGTGCCGGGACAGCAAATTCACCCCTCCACTTT. Translation: CASSAGTANSPLHF. The chain recombines TRBV6-6 with TRBJ1-6, with 7 bases that match TRBD1. Per the germline V gene, CDR1 is MNHNY and CDR2 is SVGAGI (reference sequence). J lost 7 bases, V lost 5 bases, and 5 bases had no gene match. This CDR3 has 14 amino acids.

V usage is TRBV30 and J usage is TRBJ2-1; the match to TRBD2 covers 14 bases. CDR3 length equals 13 residues. The trim removed 8 bases at V and 9 bases at J, leaving 6 bases unmatched. Germline CDR1 GTSNPN, CDR2 SVGIG (reference sequence). The CDR3 DNA follows: TGTGCCCGGGACGGACTAGCGGGAGGTGAGCAGTTCTTC. As protein: CARDGLAGGEQFF.

V gene TRBV29-1 combines with J gene TRBJ1-4, with D perhaps matching TRBD1 (6 bases). Germline CDR1 and CDR2: SQVTM and ANQGSEA. This CDR3 region has 14 residues. The V gene lost 6 bases and the J gene lost 8 bases, with 19 bases spanning the gap. The CDR3 region is CSVGWDNRREKLFF. CDR3 nucleotide sequence: TGCAGCGTGGGCTGGGACAACCGGCGCGAAAAACTGTTTTTT.

The chain recombines TRBV9 with TRBJ2-1, with 8 bases identical to TRBD1. The CDR3 covers 16 residues. From germline, CDR1 is SGDLS and CDR2 YYNGEE. V lost 0 bases to trimming and J lost 8 bases; unmatched junction nucleotides: 10. The CDR3 coding sequence is TGTGCCAGCAGCGTAGGGGGCAGGGGGCGCTTATATGAGCAGTTCTTC. Residues: CASSVGGRGRLYEQFF.

Note on this clone: Other DNA sequences in this specimen translate into the identical CDR3. The chain is built from TRBV5-1 and TRBJ2-7, with D maybe TRBD2 (7 bases). V lost 4 bases, J lost 4 bases, and 27 bases lay in between. From germline, CDR1 is SGHRS and CDR2 YFSETQ. The length of the CDR3 is 18 residues. The CDR3 sequence is CASSRIGGGGADGYEQYF. CDR3 in DNA: TGCGCCAGCAGCCGTATTGGGGGTGGGGGGGCTGACGGGTACGAGCAGTACTTC.

This chain uses TRBV5-6 with TRBJ1-2; D gene ambiguous. Per the germline V gene, CDR1 is SGHDT and CDR2 is YYEEEE. The V and J ends lost 0 bases and 8 bases respectively, with 11 bases between them. The CDR3 extends over 13 amino acids. The CDR3 nucleotides read TGTGCCAGCAGCTTGGGAAGTTTTGCGGGCTACACCTTC. It translates to CASSLGSFAGYTF.

The gene calls are TRBV7-3 and TRBJ2-1; TRBD1 matches 8 bases. J lost 4 bases, V lost 2 bases, and 4 bases had no gene match. CDR1 and CDR2 (germline): SGHTA, FQGTGA. This CDR3 is built from 15 residues. The DNA of the CDR3 is TGTGCCAGCAGCTTAGCTCAGGGGGCTTACAATGAGCAGTTCTTC. This codes for CASSLAQGAYNEQFF.

V and J are TRBV27 and TRBJ1-1; TRBD1 matches at 7 bases. Germline CDR1 MNHEY, CDR2 SMNVEV (reference sequence). V was pared by 1 base and J by 8 bases, with 4 bases of the junction left unmatched. The CDR3 is 13 amino acids. The CDR3 is CASSLWAGGEAFF. The DNA of the CDR3 is TGTGCCAGCAGTTTATGGGCAGGGGGGGAAGCTTTCTTT.

The chain carries TRBV5-1 and TRBJ1-2; D gene unclear. Trimming pared 4 bases from V and 5 bases from J, leaving 12 bases between. This CDR3 has 13 amino acids. Germline assignment: CDR1 SGHRS and CDR2 YFSETQ. The CDR3 here is CASSEGTEYGYTF. The CDR3 nucleotides read TGCGCCAGCAGCGAGGGTACGGAGTATGGCTACACCTTC.

This sequence joins TRBV2 and TRBJ2-7, with TRBD1 identical over 8 bases. The CDR3 is 14 amino acids. CDR1 SNHLY and CDR2 FYNNEI come from the germline V gene. The V gene end was trimmed by 8 bases and the J gene end by 3 bases; junction bases not matched to a gene: 9. The CDR3 DNA reads as TGTGCCAGCCTCCCCGGGACAGGAGTCTACGAGCAGTACTTC. Translated, it gives CASLPGTGVYEQYF.

The CDR3 here is CASRRTSGSLETQYF. The DNA of the CDR3 is TGTGCCAGCAGACGGACTAGCGGGAGCCTGGAGACCCAGTACTTC. The rearrangement joins TRBV2 to TRBJ2-5; 13 nucleotides agree with TRBD2. The CDR3 is 15 amino acids. Germline CDR1 and CDR2: SNHLY and FYNNEI. Trimming took 6 bases from V and 5 from J; bases not matched to a gene: 6.

The chain recombines TRBV27 with TRBJ1-1; 9 bases fit TRBD1. The V and J ends lost 3 bases and 1 base, in that order; junction bases with no gene match: 15. The CDR3 runs to 19 residues. Germline V gene data show CDR1 as MNHEY and CDR2 as SMNVEV (reference sequence). The CDR3 DNA is TGTGCCAGCAGTTTCCTTTTCCGGGACAGGGAAAGGAAGAACACTGAAGCTTTCTTT. Translating gives CASSFLFRDRERKNTEAFF.

On this clone itself: One end of the junction varies from germline; a read error may be responsible. Distinct nucleotide sequences in the sample also encode this CDR3. The V gene is TRBV28, the J gene TRBJ1-1; no firm D call. Germline CDR1 MDHEN, CDR2 SYDVKM. There are 15 residues in the CDR3. CDR3 nucleotides: TGTGCCAGTAGTTTACCCCCCCCTATGAACACTGAAGCTTTCTTT. Translated, it gives CASSLPPPMNTEAFF.

The V gene is TRBV9, the J gene TRBJ1-4, with 9 bases identical to TRBD1. The V and J ends lost 1 base and 6 bases, in that order; junction bases with no gene match: 4. Per germline, CDR1 SGDLS and CDR2 YYNGEE. CDR3 length equals 15 residues. DNA of the CDR3: TGTGCCAGCAGCGTACTAGGACAGGGGCATGAAAAACTGTTTTTT. Amino acids: CASSVLGQGHEKLFF.

This clone has only a few counts. The chain carries TRBV5-4 and TRBJ1-1; no clear D. V lost 4 bases, J lost 1 base, and 17 bases lay in between. Germline V gene lookup returns CDR1 SGHNT and CDR2 YYREEE (reference sequence). The CDR3 is made up of 16 amino acids. The CDR3: CASSPRSPLQNTEAFF. CDR3 coding DNA: TGTGCCAGCAGCCCCCGGTCCCCTCTTCAGAACACTGAAGCTTTCTTT.